Below, 2 T cell receptor beta chains from the same sample are listed, as sequenced in a study of monozygotic twins with inflammatory bowel disease. TCRdb re-called the 5' RACE reads and shows each CDR3 protein once, DNA omitted. The repertoire table contains about 450,000 distinct CDR3 sequences. Sample: blood. The source of these receptors is a human donor with ulcerative colitis or Crohn's disease, or a healthy co-twin of an affected twin (not recorded which).

The rearrangement uses TRBV10-3 and TRBJ1-3. There are 13 residues in the CDR3. The germline gives CDR1 ENHRY, CDR2 SYGVKD. The chain's CDR3 is CAISENGPNTIYF.

This rearrangement joins TRBV7-2 to TRBJ1-2. Germline CDR1 and CDR2: SGHTA and FQGNSA. The CDR3 has 14 amino acids. This chain's CDR3 is CASSLAAVNYGYTF.